Listed below are T cell receptor beta chains from one sample, sequenced in a study of response to subunit inactivated influenza vaccine. TCRdb re-called the RT-PCR reads with MiXCR, one entry per CDR3 protein. The sample includes about 780,000 distinct CDR3 sequences, 15% to 20% of them seen just once. The sequencing used PBMCs from blood, collected 5 days after vaccination. The receptors stem from a man between 45 and 60 years old who received an inactivated influenza vaccine. The CDR3 runs from the conserved cysteine through the conserved F or W. D genes are given only for firm matches.

d_gene | j_gene | v_gene | len | CDR3aa
TRBD2 | TRBJ2-3 | TRBV6-2/TRBV6-3 | 20 | CATKVFPGLAGNQGTDTQYF
TRBD1 | TRBJ2-5 | TRBV4-1 | 13 | CASRDRGGETQYF
TRBD1 | TRBJ1-1 | TRBV5-6 | 17 | CASSPWEGAIKYTEAFF
- | TRBJ1-1 | TRBV7-9 | 14 | CASSLDWANTEAFF
TRBD1 | TRBJ2-1 | TRBV29-1 | 16 | CSVEDRDRGSYNEQFF
- | TRBJ2-6 | TRBV10-3 | 12 | CATRVGANVLTF
- | TRBJ2-1 | TRBV12-3/TRBV12-4 | 13 | CASRAGVYNEQFF
TRBD1 | TRBJ2-1 | TRBV13 | 14 | CASSLRAGGGEQFF
- | TRBJ2-7 | TRBV7-2 | 11 | CASSLTLEQYF
TRBD1 | TRBJ1-1 | TRBV18 | 15 | CASSRPTGGYTEAFF
TRBD1 | TRBJ1-6 | TRBV5-1 | 16 | CASSLEGGTGGSPLHF
- | TRBJ2-3 | TRBV6-4 | 16 | CASSLYGSRTTDTQYF
TRBD2 | TRBJ2-1 | TRBV6-6 | 10 | CASFSGEQFF
TRBD1 | TRBJ2-7 | TRBV5-6 | 11 | CPQTGEDEQYF
TRBD1 | TRBJ2-7 | TRBV6-5 | 15 | CASSHGQGGIYEQYF
TRBD1 | TRBJ1-2 | TRBV10-3 | 13 | CAMGTGGVSGYTF
TRBD2 | TRBJ2-5 | TRBV20-1 | 17 | CSARGTSGRANRETQYF
TRBD2 | TRBJ2-3 | TRBV20-1 | 16 | CSASTSGHPSTDTQYF
TRBD1 | TRBJ2-7 | TRBV12-3/TRBV12-4 | 16 | CASSPHAGTGAYEQYF
- | TRBJ1-5 | TRBV4-3 | 14 | CASSQDPGNQPQHF
- | TRBJ2-7 | TRBV7-2 | 14 | CASSLNTGPSEQYF
- | TRBJ2-7 | TRBV7-2 | 15 | CASSLEGYAAYEQYF
- | TRBJ2-7 | TRBV20-1 | 14 | CSASWLGQTYEQYF
- | TRBJ1-2 | TRBV6-6 | 13 | CASRKALVEGYTF
- | TRBJ2-7 | TRBV6-5 | 16 | CASSYSSGRAHNEQYF
TRBD2 | TRBJ2-7 | TRBV6-5 | 15 | CASSSPTSGRYEQYF
TRBD2 | TRBJ2-3 | TRBV20-1 | 17 | CSANGLAGGESTDTQYF
- | TRBJ2-1 | TRBV12-3/TRBV12-4 | 12 | CASSLIAGEQFF
TRBD1 | TRBJ1-5 | TRBV20-1 | 14 | CSASGQASNQPQHF
TRBD2 | TRBJ2-6 | TRBV6-5 | 19 | CASNWTSGRASSGANVLTF